This TCR beta chain emerged from a study of blood T cell repertoires in COVID-19. Turning to the study itself: Italy, Spain and the United States were the sources of the convalescent and acute COVID-19 samples.

Per germline, CDR1 MNHEY and CDR2 SVGAGI. The ends lost 4 bases at V and 5 bases at J; junction bases unmatched: 7. This CDR3 comprises 14 residues. This clone was seen only once. Sequencing used immunoSEQ multiplex PCR; TCRdb keeps in-frame clones, though not all of them. The sample includes roughly 190,000 clones, around 81% of them seen just once. The source material was peripheral blood. The chain has TRBV6-5 and TRBJ2-5, with 7 bases that match TRBD1. The sequence was obtained from a human donor with acute or convalescent COVID-19. The donor label of this sample is uncertain. The CDR3 DNA reads TGTGCCAGCAGTTTCCTAGGGGGCGGGGAGACCCAGTACTTC. Translated: CASSFLGGGETQYF.